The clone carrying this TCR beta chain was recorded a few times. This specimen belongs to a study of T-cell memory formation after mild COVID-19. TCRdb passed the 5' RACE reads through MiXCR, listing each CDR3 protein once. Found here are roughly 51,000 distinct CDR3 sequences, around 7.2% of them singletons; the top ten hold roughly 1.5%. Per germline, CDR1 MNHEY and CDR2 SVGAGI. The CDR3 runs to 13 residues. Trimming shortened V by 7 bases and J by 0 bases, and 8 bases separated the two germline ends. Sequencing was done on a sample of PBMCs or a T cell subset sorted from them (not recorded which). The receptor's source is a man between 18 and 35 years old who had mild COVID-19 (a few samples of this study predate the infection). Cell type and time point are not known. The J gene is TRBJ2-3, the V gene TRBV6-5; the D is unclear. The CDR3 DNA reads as TGTGCCAGCAAGGGAAGCAGCACAGATACGCAGTATTTT. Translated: CASKGSSTDTQYF.